Listed below are T cell receptor beta chains from one sample, sequenced in a study of OX40 agonist ivuxolimab in advanced cancers. TCRdb's copy holds only in-frame clones and misses some; the assay was immunoSEQ multiplex PCR. The data contain around 50,000 clones, 85% of them singletons. The sequencing used CD4+ or CD8+ T cells sorted from blood, collected in a trial of the OX40 agonist ivuxolimab. Every receptor here comes from an adult with an advanced solid tumor such as melanoma, head and neck, liver or kidney cancer. Each CDR3 is given with its conserved first and last residue. A D gene is named only where the DNA matches it firmly. Not all rows give a size; the values are once, few, many and, for expanded clones, a class.

D	size	V	J	CDR3	DNA
.	.	TRBV9	TRBJ2-7	CASSFGMTPDEQYF	TGTGCCAGCAGCTTCGGGATGACACCGGACGAGCAGTACTTC
.	once	TRBV11-2	TRBJ2-3	CASSFFPDADGNSTDTQYF	TGTGCCAGCAGCTTTTTCCCGGACGCGGACGGCAATAGCACAGATACGCAGTATTTT
TRBD1	once	TRBV7-6	TRBJ1-6	CASSEWTGDNSPLHF	TGTGCCAGCAGCGAGTGGACAGGGGATAATTCACCCCTCCACTTT
TRBD1	.	TRBV6-5	TRBJ1-6	CASSWALGQGNSPLHF	TGTGCCAGCAGTTGGGCTCTGGGACAGGGAAATTCACCCCTCCACTTT
.	.	TRBV5-4	TRBJ2-1	CASSSQPDNEQFF	TGTGCCAGCAGCTCACAGCCCGACAATGAGCAGTTCTTC
.	few	TRBV6-5	TRBJ1-1	CASRWTGNTEAFF	TGTGCCAGCAGATGGACGGGAAACACTGAAGCTTTCTTT
.	.	TRBV7-3	TRBJ1-1	CASSLWANTEAFF	TGTGCCAGCAGCTTATGGGCGAACACTGAAGCTTTCTTT
.	.	TRBV30	TRBJ2-1	CAWILDSHNEQFF	TGTGCCTGGATACTGGACAGCCACAATGAGCAGTTCTTC
.	few	TRBV7-9	TRBJ2-5	CASSRKGLQETQYF	TGTGCCAGCAGCCGGAAGGGACTCCAAGAGACCCAGTACTTC
.	.	TRBV11-2	TRBJ1-3	CASNIPFGERSGNTIYF	TGTGCCAGCAACATCCCTTTTGGGGAGCGCTCTGGAAACACCATATATTTT
.	.	TRBV10-2	TRBJ1-1	CASALDITEAFF	TGCGCCAGCGCCTTGGACATCACTGAAGCTTTCTTT
.	.	TRBV4-1	TRBJ1-1	CASSHLVNTEAFF	TGCGCCAGCAGCCATCTCGTTAACACTGAAGCTTTCTTT
.	.	TRBV7-2	TRBJ2-3	CASWSPTSSTDTQYF	TGTGCCAGCTGGTCCCCGACCTCTAGCACAGATACGCAGTATTTT
.	.	TRBV29-1	TRBJ1-2	CSVDAGNPNYGYTF	TGCAGCGTTGATGCGGGGAACCCTAACTATGGCTACACCTTC
.	.	TRBV7-9	TRBJ1-2	CASSPDGNYGYTF	TGTGCCAGCAGCCCTGACGGGAACTATGGCTACACCTTC
.	.	TRBV5-1	TRBJ1-3	CASSLERGSGNTIYF	TGCGCCAGCAGCCTGGAGCGGGGCTCTGGAAACACCATATATTTT
TRBD1	.	TRBV6-5	TRBJ1-5	CASSLGQFNQPQHF	TGTGCCAGCAGCTTGGGACAGTTCAATCAGCCCCAGCATTTT
.	.	TRBV7-6	TRBJ1-6	CASSELHNSPLHF	TGTGCCAGCAGTGAACTCCATAATTCACCCCTCCACTTT
.	.	TRBV5-6	TRBJ1-6	CASSVLGSYNSPLHF	TGTGCCAGCAGCGTCCTAGGATCCTATAATTCACCCCTCCACTTT
.	once	TRBV11-2	TRBJ2-5	CASSFSPAEIETQYF	TGTGCCAGCAGCTTTTCCCCAGCGGAAATAGAGACCCAGTACTTC
.	.	TRBV6-6	TRBJ2-7	CASSSGHPYEQYF	TGTGCCAGCAGTTCGGGACACCCCTACGAGCAGTACTTC
.	once	TRBV2	TRBJ2-1	CASKERTGVYNEQFF	TGTGCCAGCAAGGAGCGTACAGGAGTCTACAATGAGCAGTTCTTC
.	.	TRBV6-5	TRBJ2-7	CASRGTGRGNYEQYF	TGTGCCAGCAGGGGAACGGGAAGAGGAAACTACGAGCAGTACTTC
TRBD2	.	TRBV5-4	TRBJ2-4	CASSTVAGGLRNIQYF	TGTGCCAGCAGCACCGTAGCGGGGGGGCTTAGAAACATTCAGTACTTC
.	.	TRBV5-4	TRBJ2-1	CASRYTLNRDSYNEQFF	TGTGCCAGCAGATACACCCTAAACAGGGACTCCTACAATGAGCAGTTCTTC
.	.	TRBV4-1	TRBJ2-1	CASSISRTPYNEQFF	TGCGCCAGCAGCATAAGCAGGACTCCTTACAATGAGCAGTTCTTC
TRBD1	.	TRBV27	TRBJ1-6	CASSRSGTGASSYNSPLHF	TGTGCCAGCAGTAGATCCGGGACAGGGGCGAGCTCCTATAATTCACCCCTCCACTTT
.	.	TRBV7-2	TRBJ2-2	CASSPVSGELFF	TGTGCCAGCAGCCCAGTTTCCGGGGAGCTGTTTTTT
TRBD1	.	TRBV15	TRBJ1-2	CATSTGTDYGYTF	TGTGCCACCAGCACAGGGACAGACTATGGCTACACCTTC
.	.	TRBV23-1	TRBJ1-1	CASSQSVPQRYRQLMNKGSEAFF	TGCGCCAGCAGTCAATCCGTCCCTCAGAGGTACCGACAGCTGATGAATAAAGGGTCTGAAGCTTTCTTT
TRBD1	.	TRBV11-3	TRBJ2-5	CASSLTGEETQYF	TGTGCCAGCAGCTTGACAGGGGAAGAGACCCAGTACTTC
.	.	TRBV28	TRBJ2-1	CASSLAGSSYNEQFF	TGTGCCAGCAGTTTAGCCGGGTCCTCCTACAATGAGCAGTTCTTC
TRBD1	.	TRBV6-1	TRBJ1-5	CASSEGDTGVKPQHF	TGTGCCAGCAGTGAAGGAGATACAGGGGTCAAACCCCAGCATTTT
.	.	TRBV6-6	TRBJ2-7	CASSYGRGAEQYF	TGTGCCAGCAGTTACGGTCGGGGGGCCGAGCAGTACTTC
.	few	TRBV5-1	TRBJ1-1	CASKQGNTEAFF	TGCGCCAGCAAACAAGGGAACACTGAAGCTTTCTTT
.	.	TRBV5-4	TRBJ2-1	CASSFDHNEQFF	TGTGCCAGCAGTTTTGACCACAATGAGCAGTTCTTC
TRBD1	few	TRBV7-2	TRBJ1-4	CASSRTGVATNEKLFF	TGTGCCAGCAGCCGGACAGGGGTAGCAACTAATGAAAAACTGTTTTTT